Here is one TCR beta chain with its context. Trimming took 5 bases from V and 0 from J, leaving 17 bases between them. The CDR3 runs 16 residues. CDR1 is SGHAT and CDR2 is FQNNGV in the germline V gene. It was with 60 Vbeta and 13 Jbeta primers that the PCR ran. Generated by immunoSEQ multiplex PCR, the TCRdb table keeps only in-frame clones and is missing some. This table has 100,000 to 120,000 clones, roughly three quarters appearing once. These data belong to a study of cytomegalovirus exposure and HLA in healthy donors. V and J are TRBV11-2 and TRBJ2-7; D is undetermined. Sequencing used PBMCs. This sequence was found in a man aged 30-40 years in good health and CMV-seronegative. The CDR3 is CASSLLREPSSYEQYF. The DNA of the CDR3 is TGTGCCAGCAGCCTCCTCCGTGAGCCTAGCTCCTACGAGCAGTACTTC.